Listed below are T cell receptor beta chains from one sample, sequenced in a study of cytomegalovirus exposure and HLA in healthy donors. Profiled with immunoSEQ multiplex PCR; TCRdb holds only in-frame clones, not every one. The repertoire consists of about 160,000 clones, with roughly 77% occurring once and the leading ten covering approximately 2.3%. Material: PBMCs. These receptors all stem from a middle-aged man in good health and CMV-seropositive. Each CDR3 is given with its conserved first and last residue. D genes are given only for firm matches. Not all rows give a size; the values are once, few, many and, for expanded clones, a class.

clone_size d_call j_call v_call cdr3_aa cdr3_nt
NA TRBD1 TRBJ1-3 TRBV5-1 CASSSDRGPGNTIYF TGCGCCAGCAGCTCGGACAGGGGGCCTGGAAACACCATATATTTT
once NA TRBJ1-1 TRBV11-2 CASSLRVGFGTEAFF TGTGCCAGCAGCTTACGGGTAGGTTTTGGCACTGAAGCTTTCTTT
NA NA TRBJ1-2 TRBV5-6 CASSLDRMYGYTF TGTGCCAGCAGCTTGGACAGGATGTATGGCTACACCTTC
few NA TRBJ2-3 TRBV29-1 CSVVEGTLTDTQYF TGCAGCGTTGTTGAGGGAACTCTCACAGATACGCAGTATTTT
NA TRBD2 TRBJ2-1 TRBV4-1 CASSQDSSSGAWSNEQFF TGCGCCAGCAGCCAAGACAGTTCCAGCGGGGCTTGGTCTAATGAGCAGTTCTTC
NA NA TRBJ1-1 TRBV7-8 CASSLLRGAGMNTEAFF TGTGCCAGCAGCTTACTACGGGGCGCGGGAATGAACACTGAAGCTTTCTTT
few TRBD1 TRBJ1-2 TRBV2 CASSELGQESGYTF TGTGCCAGCAGTGAACTAGGACAGGAGAGTGGCTACACCTTC
once TRBD1 TRBJ1-2 TRBV7-6 CASSATGGTYGYTF TGTGCCAGCAGCGCCACAGGGGGCACCTATGGCTACACCTTC
NA NA TRBJ2-5 TRBV5-1 CASSLESSETQYF TGCGCCAGCAGCTTGGAGTCGAGCGAGACCCAGTACTTC
NA NA TRBJ2-5 TRBV28 CASSFLGSQSAQTQYF TGTGCCAGCAGTTTTCTTGGGTCACAAAGCGCACAGACCCAGTACTTC
NA TRBD1 TRBJ1-2 TRBV7-2 CASSRRTGGRNDF TGTGCCAGCAGCCGACGGACAGGGGGCCGGAATGACTTC
NA TRBD2 TRBJ2-5 TRBV4-1 CASSRGLAGGETQYF TGCGCCAGCAGCCGGGGACTAGCGGGGGGGGAGACCCAGTACTTC
few TRBD1 TRBJ1-5 TRBV25-1 CASERTGANQPQHF TGTGCCAGCGAACGTACAGGGGCCAATCAGCCCCAGCATTTT